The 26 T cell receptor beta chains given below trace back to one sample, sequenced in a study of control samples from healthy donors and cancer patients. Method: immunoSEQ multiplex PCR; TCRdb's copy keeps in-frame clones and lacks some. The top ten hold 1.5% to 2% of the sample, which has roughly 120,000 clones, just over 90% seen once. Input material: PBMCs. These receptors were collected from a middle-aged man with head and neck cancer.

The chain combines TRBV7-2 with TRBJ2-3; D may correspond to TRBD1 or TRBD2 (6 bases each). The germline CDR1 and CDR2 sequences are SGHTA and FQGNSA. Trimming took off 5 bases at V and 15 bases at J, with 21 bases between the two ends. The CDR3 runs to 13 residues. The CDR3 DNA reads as TGTGCCAGCAGCCCCCTAAGGGGGGATCCTCCCTATTTT. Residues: CASSPLRGDPPYF.

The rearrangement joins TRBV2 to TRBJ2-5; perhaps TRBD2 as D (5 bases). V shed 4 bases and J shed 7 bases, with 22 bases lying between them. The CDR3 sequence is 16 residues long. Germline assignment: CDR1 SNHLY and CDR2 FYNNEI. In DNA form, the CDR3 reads TGTGCCAGCAGTGCGAGCGTACTTAGGGAGATTGGGACCCAGTACTTC. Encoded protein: CASSASVLREIGTQYF.

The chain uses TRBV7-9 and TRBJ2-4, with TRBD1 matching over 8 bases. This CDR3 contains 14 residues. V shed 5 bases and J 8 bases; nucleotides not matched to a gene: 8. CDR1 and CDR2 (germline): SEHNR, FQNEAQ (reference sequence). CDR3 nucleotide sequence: TGTGCCAGCAGCCCACAGGGGGTGGGCGACATTCAGTACTTC. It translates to CASSPQGVGDIQYF.

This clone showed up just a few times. In nucleotides, the CDR3 is TGTGCCAGTAGCCGACAAGCAACTAATGAAAAACTGTTTTTT. As protein: CASSRQATNEKLFF. This rearrangement joins TRBV19 to TRBJ1-4; D gene uncertain. Germline lookup yields CDR1 LNHDA and CDR2 SQIVND (reference sequence). V was cut by 6 bases and J by 0 bases, with 8 bases left in between. This CDR3 contains 14 residues. Looking up the rest from reference TRBV19 and TRBJ1-4 gives the full variable domain: DGGITQSPKYLFRKEGQNVTLSCEQNLNHDAMYWYRQDPGQGLRLIYYSQIVNDFQKGDIAEGYSVSREKKESFPLTVTSAQKNPTAFYLCASSRQATNEKLFFGSGTQLSVL.

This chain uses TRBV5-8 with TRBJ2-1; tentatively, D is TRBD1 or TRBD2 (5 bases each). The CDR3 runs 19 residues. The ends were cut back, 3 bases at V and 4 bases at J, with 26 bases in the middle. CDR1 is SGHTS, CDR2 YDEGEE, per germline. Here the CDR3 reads CASSSRVQIWDLLYNEQFF. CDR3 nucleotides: TGTGCCAGCAGCTCGAGGGTTCAAATTTGGGACCTGCTTTACAATGAGCAGTTCTTC.

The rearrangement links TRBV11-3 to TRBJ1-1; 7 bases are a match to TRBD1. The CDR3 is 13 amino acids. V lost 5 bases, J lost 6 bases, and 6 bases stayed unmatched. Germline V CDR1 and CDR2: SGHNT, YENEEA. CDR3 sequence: CASSPSGGAEAFF. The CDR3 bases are TGTGCCAGCAGCCCGTCAGGGGGGGCTGAAGCTTTCTTT.

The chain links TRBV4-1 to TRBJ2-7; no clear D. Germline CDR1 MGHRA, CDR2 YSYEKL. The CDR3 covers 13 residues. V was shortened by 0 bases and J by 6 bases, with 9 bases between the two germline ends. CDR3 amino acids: CASSQDMYIEQYF. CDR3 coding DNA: TGCGCCAGCAGCCAAGATATGTATATCGAGCAGTACTTC.

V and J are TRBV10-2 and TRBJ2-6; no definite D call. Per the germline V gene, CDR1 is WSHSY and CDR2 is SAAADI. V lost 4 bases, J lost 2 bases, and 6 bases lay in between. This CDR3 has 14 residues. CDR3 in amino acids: CASSGVAGANVLTF. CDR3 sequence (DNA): TGCGCCAGCAGTGGGGTTGCTGGGGCCAACGTCCTGACTTTC.

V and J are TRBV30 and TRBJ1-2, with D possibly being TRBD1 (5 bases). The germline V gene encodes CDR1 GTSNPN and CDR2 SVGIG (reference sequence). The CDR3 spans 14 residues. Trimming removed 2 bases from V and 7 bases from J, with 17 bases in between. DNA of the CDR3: TGTGCCTGGAGTCGGGGGAGGGTTCCCTCTGGCTACACCTTC. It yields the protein CAWSRGRVPSGYTF.

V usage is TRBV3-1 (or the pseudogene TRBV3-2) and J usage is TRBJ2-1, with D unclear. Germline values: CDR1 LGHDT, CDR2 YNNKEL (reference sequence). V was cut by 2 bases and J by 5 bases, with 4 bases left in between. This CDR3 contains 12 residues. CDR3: CASSQINNEQFF. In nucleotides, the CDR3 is TGTGCCAGCAGCCAAATTAACAATGAGCAGTTCTTC.

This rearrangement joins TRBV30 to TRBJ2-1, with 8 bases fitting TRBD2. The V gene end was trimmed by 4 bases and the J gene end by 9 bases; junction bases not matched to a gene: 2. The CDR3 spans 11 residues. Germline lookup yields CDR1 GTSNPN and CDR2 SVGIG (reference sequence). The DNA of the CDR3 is TGTGCCTGGACTCGGGGGGGTGAGCAGTTCTTC. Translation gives CAWTRGGEQFF.

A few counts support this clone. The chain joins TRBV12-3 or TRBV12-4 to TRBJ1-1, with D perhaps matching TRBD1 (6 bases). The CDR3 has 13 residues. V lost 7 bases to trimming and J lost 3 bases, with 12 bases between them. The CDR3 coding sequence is TGTGCCAGCACTGGACAGACATACACTGAAGCTTTCTTT. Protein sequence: CASTGQTYTEAFF.

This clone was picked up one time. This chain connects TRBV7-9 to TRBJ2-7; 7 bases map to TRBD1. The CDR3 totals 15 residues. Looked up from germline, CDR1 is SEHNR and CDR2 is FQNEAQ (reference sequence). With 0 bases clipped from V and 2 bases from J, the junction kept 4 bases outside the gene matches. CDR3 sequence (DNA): TGTGCCAGCAGCTTAGCGTGGGACAGACCCTACGAGCAGTACTTC. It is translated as CASSLAWDRPYEQYF. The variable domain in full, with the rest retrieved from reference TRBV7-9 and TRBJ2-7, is DTGVSQNPRHKITKRGQNVTFRCDPISEHNRLYWYRQTLGQGPEFLTYFQNEAQLEKSRLLSDRFSAERPKGSFSTLEIQRTEQGDSAMYLCASSLAWDRPYEQYFGPGTRLTVT.

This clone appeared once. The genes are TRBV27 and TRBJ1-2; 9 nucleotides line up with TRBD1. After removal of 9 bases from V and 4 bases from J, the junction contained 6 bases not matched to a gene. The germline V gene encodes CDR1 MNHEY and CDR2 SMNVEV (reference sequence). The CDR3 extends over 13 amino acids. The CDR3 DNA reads TGTGCCAGTCGGGACAGGGAACTCTATGGCTACACCTTC. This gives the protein CASRDRELYGYTF.

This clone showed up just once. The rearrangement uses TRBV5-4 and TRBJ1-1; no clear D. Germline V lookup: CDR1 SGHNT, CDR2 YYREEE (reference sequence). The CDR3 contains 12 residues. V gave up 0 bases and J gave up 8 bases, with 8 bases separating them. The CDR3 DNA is TGTGCCAGCAGCTTGGTAGGAAAAGAAGCTTTCTTT. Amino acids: CASSLVGKEAFF.

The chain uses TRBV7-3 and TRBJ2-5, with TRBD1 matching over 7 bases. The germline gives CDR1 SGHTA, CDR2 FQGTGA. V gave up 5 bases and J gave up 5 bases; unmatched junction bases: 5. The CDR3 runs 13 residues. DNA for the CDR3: TGTGCCAGCAGCAAGGGGGCCGGGGAGACCCAGTACTTC. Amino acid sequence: CASSKGAGETQYF.

CDR3 DNA: TGTGCCAGCAGTTACTCCGGACGCTCTAAAGAGACCCAGTACTTC. As protein: CASSYSGRSKETQYF. The genes are TRBV6-5 and TRBJ2-5; D is uncertain. V was cut by 0 bases and J by 3 bases, with 11 bases left in between. The CDR3 loop spans 15 amino acids. CDR1 and CDR2 from the germline V gene are MNHEY and SVGAGI.

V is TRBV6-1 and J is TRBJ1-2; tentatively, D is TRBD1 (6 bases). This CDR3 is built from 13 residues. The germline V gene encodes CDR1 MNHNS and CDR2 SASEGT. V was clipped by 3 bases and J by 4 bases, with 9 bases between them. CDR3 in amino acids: CASSETGFYGYTF. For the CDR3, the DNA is TGTGCCAGCAGTGAGACAGGTTTCTATGGCTACACCTTC.

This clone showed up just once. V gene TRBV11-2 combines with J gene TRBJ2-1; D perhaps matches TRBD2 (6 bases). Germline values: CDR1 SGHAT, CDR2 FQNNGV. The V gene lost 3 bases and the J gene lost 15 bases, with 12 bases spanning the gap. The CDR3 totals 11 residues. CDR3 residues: CASSLRGRGFF. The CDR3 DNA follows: TGTGCCAGCAGCTTGCGGGGAAGGGGGTTCTTC.

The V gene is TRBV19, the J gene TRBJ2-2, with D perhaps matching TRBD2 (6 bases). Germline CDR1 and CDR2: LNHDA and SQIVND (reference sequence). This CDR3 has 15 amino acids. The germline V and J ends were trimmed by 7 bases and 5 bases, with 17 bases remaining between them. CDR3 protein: CASTIIPGVTGELFF. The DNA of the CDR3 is TGTGCCAGTACGATAATACCGGGGGTAACCGGGGAGCTGTTTTTT.

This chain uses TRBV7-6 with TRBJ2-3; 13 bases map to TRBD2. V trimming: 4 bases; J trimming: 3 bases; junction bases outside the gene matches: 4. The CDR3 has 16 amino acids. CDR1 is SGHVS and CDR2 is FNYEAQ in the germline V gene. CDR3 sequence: CASSSETSGGTDTQYF. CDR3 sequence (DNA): TGTGCCAGCAGCTCAGAGACTAGCGGGGGGACAGATACGCAGTATTTT.

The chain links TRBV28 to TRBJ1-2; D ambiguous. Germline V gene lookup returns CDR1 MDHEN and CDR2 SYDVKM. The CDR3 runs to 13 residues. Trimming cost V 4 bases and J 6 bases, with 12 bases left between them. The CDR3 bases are TGTGCCAGCAGTTCTCGTTGGGGTGATGGCTACACCTTC. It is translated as CASSSRWGDGYTF.

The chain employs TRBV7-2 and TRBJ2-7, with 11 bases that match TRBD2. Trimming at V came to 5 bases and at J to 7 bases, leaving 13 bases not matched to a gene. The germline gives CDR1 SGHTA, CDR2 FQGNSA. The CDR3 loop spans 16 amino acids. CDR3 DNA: TGTGCCAGCAGCCCCTCTAGCGGGGGGCTAGGTGCGGAGCAGTACTTC. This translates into CASSPSSGGLGAEQYF.

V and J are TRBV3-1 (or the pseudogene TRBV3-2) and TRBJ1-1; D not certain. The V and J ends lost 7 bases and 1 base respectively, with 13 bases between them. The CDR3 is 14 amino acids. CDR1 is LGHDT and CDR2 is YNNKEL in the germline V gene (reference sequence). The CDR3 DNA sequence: TGTGCCAGCACTCCGTTTAGGCAGAACACTGAAGCTTTCTTT. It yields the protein CASTPFRQNTEAFF.

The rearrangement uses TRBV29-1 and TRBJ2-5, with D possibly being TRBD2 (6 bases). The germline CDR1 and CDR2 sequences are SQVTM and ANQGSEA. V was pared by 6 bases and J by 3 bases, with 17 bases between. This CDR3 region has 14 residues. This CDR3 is CSVTGLPSEETQYF. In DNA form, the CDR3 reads TGCAGCGTGACGGGACTCCCTTCAGAAGAGACCCAGTACTTC.

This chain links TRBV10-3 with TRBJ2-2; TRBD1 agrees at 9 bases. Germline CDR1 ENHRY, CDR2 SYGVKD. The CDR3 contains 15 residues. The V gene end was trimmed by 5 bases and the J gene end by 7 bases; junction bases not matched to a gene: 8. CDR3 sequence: CAISWTGTGSGELFF. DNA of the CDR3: TGTGCCATCAGTTGGACCGGGACAGGGAGCGGGGAGCTGTTTTTT.